A single sample is the source of the 8 T cell receptor beta chains below, sequenced in a study of beta chain features in type 1 diabetes. Whole-study findings and limits: Among patients with Type 1 diabetes, TCRB CDR3s were moderately but significantly shorter in every one of the four CD4+ subsets.

All of the isolated RNA was reverse transcribed, so expressed TCRB transcripts were sequenced. Method: immunoSEQ multiplex PCR; TCRdb's copy keeps in-frame clones and lacks some. The sample has 130,000 or so clones, about 17% seen once. These TCRs' antigens remain unknown. The sequenced material came from central memory CD4+ T cells from blood. The receptors were sampled from a man aged 30 to 39 with type 1 diabetes.

This chain joins TRBV5-4 and TRBJ1-1; TRBD1 matches at 7 bases. Germline trimming cut 5 bases from V and 10 bases from J; bases unmatched to any gene: 14. The germline V gene encodes CDR1 SGHNT and CDR2 YYREEE (reference sequence). This CDR3 has 14 residues. This CDR3 is CASRERDSPRGAFF. CDR3 DNA sequence: TGTGCCAGCAGGGAACGGGACAGCCCGAGGGGAGCTTTCTTT. Full variable domain (remainder filled in from reference TRBV5-4 and TRBJ1-1): ETGVTQSPTHLIKTRGQQVTLRCSSQSGHNTVSWYQQALGQGPQFIFQYYREEENGRGNFPPRFSGLQFPNYSSELNVNALELDDSALYLCASRERDSPRGAFFGQGTRLTVV.

This clone was counted a few times. The chain joins TRBV4-3 to TRBJ1-2, with TRBD1 identical over 7 bases. The CDR3 totals 15 residues. CDR1 is LGHNA, CDR2 YSLEER, per germline. J was trimmed by 2 bases and V by 2 bases; bases with no gene match: 5. This chain's CDR3 is CASSQQQQGNYGYTF. As DNA, the CDR3 is TGCGCCAGCAGCCAACAACAACAGGGGAACTATGGCTACACCTTC.

The chain links TRBV14 to TRBJ2-2; D call uncertain. The CDR3 spans 13 residues. CDR1 and CDR2 (germline): SGHDN, FVKESK. V lost 3 bases to trimming and J lost 6 bases, with 8 bases between them. As DNA, the CDR3 is TGTGCCAGCAGCCAGTTCAGGTCCGGGGAGCTGTTTTTT. Translated: CASSQFRSGELFF.

Written as DNA, the CDR3 is TGTGCCAGCAGCTTAGCCACAGGGATAGGCGAGCAGTACTTC. Its protein product is CASSLATGIGEQYF. The V gene is TRBV11-2, the J gene TRBJ2-7; TRBD1 is a possible D gene (6 bases). This CDR3 is 14 amino acids long. Germline V CDR1 and CDR2: SGHAT, FQNNGV. The V end was cut by 1 base, the J end by 6 bases, with 13 bases between.

The chain recombines TRBV19 with TRBJ2-1; 8 nucleotides line up with TRBD2. This CDR3 is built from 14 residues. From germline, CDR1 is LNHDA and CDR2 SQIVND (reference sequence). The V segment lost 4 bases and the J segment 9 bases; nucleotides outside the gene matches: 8. This CDR3 is CASSTGLAGVEQFF. In nucleotides, the CDR3 is TGTGCCAGTAGTACAGGACTAGCCGGCGTTGAGCAGTTCTTC.

This clone was observed at least ten times. The chain uses TRBV6-6 and TRBJ1-5, with no clear D. V was trimmed by 2 bases and J by 9 bases, leaving 5 bases between them. Per germline, CDR1 MNHNY and CDR2 SVGAGI (reference sequence). The CDR3 totals 11 residues. The CDR3 DNA is TGTGCCAGCAGTTACAATTGGCCCCAGCATTTT. Protein sequence: CASSYNWPQHF.

The chain couples TRBV19 to TRBJ1-1; D uncertain. Germline assignment: CDR1 LNHDA and CDR2 SQIVND (reference sequence). This CDR3 comprises 13 residues. The chain's CDR3 is CASHPGLGTEAFF. CDR3 nucleotides: TGTGCTTCCCATCCGGGCTTAGGCACTGAAGCTTTCTTT.

The J gene is TRBJ1-4, the V gene TRBV5-1; D gene ambiguous. CDR3 length: 15 amino acids. V lost 2 bases to trimming and J lost 4 bases, with 12 bases between them. Per germline, CDR1 SGHRS and CDR2 YFSETQ. CDR3 amino acids: CASSFSDGLNEKLFF. CDR3 DNA sequence: TGCGCCAGCAGCTTCTCGGACGGCCTTAATGAAAAACTGTTTTTT.